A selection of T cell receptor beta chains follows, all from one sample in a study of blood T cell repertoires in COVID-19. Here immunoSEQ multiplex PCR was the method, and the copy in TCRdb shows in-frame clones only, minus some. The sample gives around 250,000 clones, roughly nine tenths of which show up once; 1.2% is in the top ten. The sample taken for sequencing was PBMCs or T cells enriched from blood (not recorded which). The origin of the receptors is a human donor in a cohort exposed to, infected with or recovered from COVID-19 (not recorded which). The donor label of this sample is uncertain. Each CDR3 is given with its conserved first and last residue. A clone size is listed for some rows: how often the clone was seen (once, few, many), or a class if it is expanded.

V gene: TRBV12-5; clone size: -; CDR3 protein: CASGLVVAGVGNQPQHF
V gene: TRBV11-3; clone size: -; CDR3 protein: CASSLRGSTDTQYF
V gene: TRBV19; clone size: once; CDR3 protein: CASSPRQASYGYTF
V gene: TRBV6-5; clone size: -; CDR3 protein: CASSLTGISSDPLHF
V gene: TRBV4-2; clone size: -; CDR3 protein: CASSQDLRESYEQYF
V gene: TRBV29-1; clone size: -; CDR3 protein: CSVRDLYEQYF
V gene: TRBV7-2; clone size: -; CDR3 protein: CASSPETGGNYGYTF
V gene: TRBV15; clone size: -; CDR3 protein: CATSRRSVDLAKNIQYF
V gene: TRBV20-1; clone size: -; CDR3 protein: CSARSAETQYF
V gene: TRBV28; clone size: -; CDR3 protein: CASSPHAGAAGNTIYF
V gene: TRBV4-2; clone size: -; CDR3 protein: CASSQEGAGSSYNEQFF
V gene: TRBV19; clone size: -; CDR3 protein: CASSGFTSGPRNQPQHF
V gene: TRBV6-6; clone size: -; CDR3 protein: CASKLTGGKSYEQYF
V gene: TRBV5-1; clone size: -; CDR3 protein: CASSFLAGVSPEQYF
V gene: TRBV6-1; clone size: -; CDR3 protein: CASSERSQGPTEYF
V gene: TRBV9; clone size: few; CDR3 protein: CASSDGSIGTEAFF
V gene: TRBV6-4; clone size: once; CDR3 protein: CASSDSAGGHTDTQYF
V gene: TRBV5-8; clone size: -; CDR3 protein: CATRQDYNEQFF
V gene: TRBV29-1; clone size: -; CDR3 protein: CSVSRGGRNEQFF
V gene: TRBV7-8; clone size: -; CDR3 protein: CASSLTSRAGVQETQYF
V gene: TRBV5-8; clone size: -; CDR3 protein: CASSSAFGHYQETQYF
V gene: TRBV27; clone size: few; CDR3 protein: CASSQEVHGNQPQHF
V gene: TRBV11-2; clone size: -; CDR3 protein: CASRARVTGKKNIQYF
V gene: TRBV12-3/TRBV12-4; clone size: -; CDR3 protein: CASSSGGEQYF
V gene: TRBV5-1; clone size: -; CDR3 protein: CASSSGQGAIDTQYF
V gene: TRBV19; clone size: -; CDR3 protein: CASSSQGALSGNTIYF
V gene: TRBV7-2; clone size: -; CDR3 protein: CASSLAVRDRVIRNTIYF
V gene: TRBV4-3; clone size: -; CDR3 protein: CASSQATTGGNTIYF
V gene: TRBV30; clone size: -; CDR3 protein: CAWSVGSRGDIQYF
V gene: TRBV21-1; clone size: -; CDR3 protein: CASSINREGRNSPLHF
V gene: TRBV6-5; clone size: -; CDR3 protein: CASSNDRDSPLHF
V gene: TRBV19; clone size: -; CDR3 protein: CASSIRGKASNTEAFF
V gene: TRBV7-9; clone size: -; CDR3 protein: CASSLDRVLTEAFF
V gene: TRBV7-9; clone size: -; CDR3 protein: CASSPGTGGFESSGNTIYF
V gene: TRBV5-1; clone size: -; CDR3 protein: CASSRTGLPGELFF
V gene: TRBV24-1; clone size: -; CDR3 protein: CATSGGPGQASHEQYF
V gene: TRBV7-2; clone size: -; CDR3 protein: CASSLSGGVYYNEQFF
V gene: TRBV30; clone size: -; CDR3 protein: CAWRSTGNTIYF
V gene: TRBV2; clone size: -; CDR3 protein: CASSIAGGPSADTQYF
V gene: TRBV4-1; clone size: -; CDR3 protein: CASSRGLLAGGTDTQYF